Shown below are 10 T cell receptor beta chains from a single sample sequenced in a study of shared clonotypes between healthy human individuals. Sequencing used immunoSEQ multiplex PCR; TCRdb keeps in-frame clones, though not all of them. The table lists about 2 million clones, approximately 94% of them singletons. CD45RO-negative, CCR7-positively selected cells formed the naive CD8 fraction, excluding terminally differentiated effector memory CD45RA+ cells. The source material was naive CD8+ T cells sorted from blood. Receptor source: a man aged 18 to 30 in good health.

The chain couples TRBV6-6 to TRBJ2-1; D is ambiguous. CDR1 and CDR2 from the germline V gene are MNHNY and SVGAGI (reference sequence). V lost 7 bases and J lost 5, with 21 bases in between. CDR3 length equals 16 residues. CDR3 nucleotide sequence: TGTGCCAGCACACCCGCGGTTCAACTCCCAGACAATGAGCAGTTCTTC. Protein: CASTPAVQLPDNEQFF.

This chain connects TRBV27 to TRBJ2-2; D is tentatively TRBD1 or TRBD2 (5 bases each). The CDR3 spans 17 residues. V dropped 5 bases and J dropped 4 bases, with 20 bases sitting between them. The germline CDR1 and CDR2 sequences are MNHEY and SMNVEV (reference sequence). The CDR3, as DNA: TGTGCCAGCAGTACCCACCCGGGGCAGCTAGGCACCGGGGAGCTGTTTTTT. This codes for CASSTHPGQLGTGELFF.

The rearrangement joins TRBV27 to TRBJ2-1; TRBD2 might be the D (5 bases). Germline assignment: CDR1 MNHEY and CDR2 SMNVEV (reference sequence). The V and J ends lost 7 bases and 1 base respectively, with 17 bases between them. This CDR3 contains 16 residues. Written as DNA, the CDR3 is TGTGCCAGCAATAACTACGAAAGCGGTTCCTACAATGAGCAGTTCTTC. This encodes CASNNYESGSYNEQFF.

The J gene is TRBJ1-5, the V gene TRBV6-1, with D possibly matching TRBD1 (5 bases). V was clipped by 2 bases and J by 1 base, with 21 bases between them. The CDR3 is 19 amino acids. In germline, CDR1 is MNHNS, CDR2 SASEGT. This chain's CDR3 is CASSEPVDTLYQSNQPQHF. For the CDR3, the DNA is TGTGCCAGCAGTGAACCTGTGGACACCCTCTACCAAAGCAATCAGCCCCAGCATTTT.

This rearrangement joins TRBV7-9 to TRBJ2-1; D possibly corresponds to TRBD1 (6 bases). This CDR3 has 15 amino acids. Germline-derived CDR1 and CDR2 are SEHNR and FQNEAQ (reference sequence). Trimming cost V 2 bases and J 7 bases, with 15 bases left between them. This CDR3 reads CASSLPGQPTNEQFF. The CDR3 region has the DNA TGTGCCAGCAGCTTACCCGGACAGCCTACGAATGAGCAGTTCTTC. The whole variable domain, remainder taken from reference TRBV7-9 and TRBJ2-1, is DTGVSQNPRHKITKRGQNVTFRCDPISEHNRLYWYRQTLGQGPEFLTYFQNEAQLEKSRLLSDRFSAERPKGSFSTLEIQRTEQGDSAMYLCASSLPGQPTNEQFFGPGTRLTVL.

The gene calls are TRBV4-1 and TRBJ2-1; D is perhaps TRBD1 or TRBD2 (6 bases each). Germline V gives CDR1 MGHRA, CDR2 YSYEKL. Trimming removed 0 bases at V and 10 bases at J, with 13 bases between. CDR3 length: 14 residues. CDR3 nucleotides: TGCGCCAGCAGCCAAGACTGGGGGGCGTGGGAGCAGTTCTTC. As protein: CASSQDWGAWEQFF.

This chain joins TRBV9 and TRBJ2-7; D is ambiguous. V lost 8 bases to trimming and J lost 3 bases, with 3 bases between them. This CDR3 contains 9 residues. CDR1 is SGDLS and CDR2 is YYNGEE in the germline V gene. The CDR3 is CARFYEQYF. CDR3 nucleotide sequence: TGTGCCAGATTCTACGAGCAGTACTTC.

The chain is built from TRBV2 and TRBJ2-3, with D uncertain. The CDR3 is made up of 15 amino acids. Deletions cut 8 bases from V and 3 bases from J, with 18 bases between. Per the germline V gene, CDR1 is SNHLY and CDR2 is FYNNEI. CDR3 sequence reads: CASSERPSSTDTQYF. Written as DNA, the CDR3 is TGTGCCAGCTCTGAGCGCCCTTCCTCTACAGATACGCAGTATTTT.

The rearrangement links TRBV27 to TRBJ1-1; 7 nucleotides match TRBD1. The V and J ends lost 6 bases and 6 bases, in that order; junction bases with no gene match: 10. The CDR3 totals 14 residues. In germline, CDR1 is MNHEY, CDR2 SMNVEV (reference sequence). The CDR3 coding sequence is TGTGCCAGCAGGGAACCGACAGGGATATCTGAAGCTTTCTTT. Its translation is CASREPTGISEAFF.

The chain uses TRBV5-1 and TRBJ2-7; possibly TRBD1 for D (6 bases). This CDR3 contains 15 residues. Trimming took off 3 bases at V and 3 bases at J, with 16 bases between the two ends. The germline V gene has CDR1 SGHRS and CDR2 YFSETQ. The DNA of the CDR3 is TGCGCCAGCAGCTCCAACAGGGCCTGGGACTACGAGCAGTACTTC. The encoded protein is CASSSNRAWDYEQYF.